This T cell receptor beta chain was sequenced for a study of cytomegalovirus exposure and HLA in healthy donors. Trimming removed 4 bases at V and 2 bases at J, with 17 bases between. Germline V CDR1 and CDR2: SGHAT, FQNNGV. The CDR3 has 17 residues. Use of 60 Vbeta and 13 Jbeta primers characterized the PCR. Clones were read by immunoSEQ multiplex PCR, and TCRdb kept only the in-frame ones, dropping some. The data hold roughly 140,000 clones, with approximately 80% observed a single time. The sample was PBMCs. This chain joins TRBV11-2 and TRBJ2-2, with D possibly TRBD2 on 6 matching bases. This receptor was obtained from a female donor in good health and CMV-seronegative. The CDR3 bases are TGTGCCAGCAGCTGGGTGGCCGGACTACCTAACACCGGGGAGCTGTTTTTT. Protein product: CASSWVAGLPNTGELFF.